The 10 T cell receptor beta chains below come from one sample, sequenced in a study of T-cell reconstitution after alpha-beta-depleted transplantation in children (dated by TCRdb to 2016 to 2017). The library came from PCR. Sequencing was performed on an Illumina HiSeq 2500. To normalize quantification of the TCRbeta repertoire, the TCR libraries were built with molecular barcoding that relied on unique molecular identifiers. TCRdb passed the public sequencing reads through fastp at Q25 and MiXCR, retaining productive beta sequences. CDR3 protein sequences are deduplicated, and each keeps its most common genes and DNA. Recorded for this sample are 450,000 to 600,000 distinct CDR3 sequences; 15% to 20% of them occurred a single time. The ten largest clones represent 3% to 3.5% of the sample. The source was PBMCs from the stem cell graft donor, collected from the stem cell graft. The source is a human donor who donated a stem cell graft to a child with acute lymphoblastic leukemia.

This chain uses TRBV6-1 with TRBJ2-7, with D possibly TRBD1 on 6 matching bases. Germline V gene sequence: CDR1 MNHNS, CDR2 SASEGT. The germline V and J ends were trimmed by 7 bases and 2 bases, with 15 bases remaining between them. This CDR3 has 14 amino acids. The CDR3 sequence is CASNVDSSAYEQYF. CDR3 DNA: TGTGCCAGCAACGTGGACAGTAGTGCCTACGAGCAGTACTTC.

The chain is built from TRBV4-1 and TRBJ2-7; weak D call: TRBD2 (5 bases). Trimming left V 3 bases short and J 5 bases short, with 8 bases between. The CDR3 is 12 amino acids. CDR1 and CDR2 from the germline V gene are MGHRA and YSYEKL. The CDR3 sequence is CASSHPGNEQYF. The CDR3 DNA is TGCGCCAGCAGCCACCCCGGGAACGAGCAGTACTTC.

The chain recombines TRBV5-1 with TRBJ1-1; D ambiguous. The germline V and J ends were trimmed by 1 base and 5 bases, with 18 bases remaining between them. Germline V CDR1 and CDR2: SGHRS, YFSETQ. The CDR3 length is 16 residues. CDR3 region: CASSLKVGVGKTEAFF. In nucleotides, the CDR3 is TGCGCCAGCAGCTTGAAGGTAGGAGTGGGAAAAACTGAAGCTTTCTTT.

This clonotype was seen a handful of times. The genes are TRBV7-3 and TRBJ2-2; D is ambiguous. V shed 5 bases and J shed 6 bases, with 13 bases lying between them. The germline CDR1 and CDR2 sequences are SGHTA and FQGTGA. This CDR3 has 14 residues. CDR3 amino acids: CASSPDKDAGELFF. The DNA for the CDR3 is TGTGCCAGCAGCCCGGATAAGGATGCCGGGGAGCTGTTTTTT.

This clonotype appeared many times. The rearrangement joins TRBV3-1 to TRBJ2-2; D could derive from TRBD1 or TRBD2 (5 bases each). This CDR3 is 17 amino acids long. Trimming took off 4 bases at V and 6 bases at J, with 21 bases between the two ends. Per the germline V gene, CDR1 is LGHDT and CDR2 is YNNKEL (reference sequence). Here the CDR3 reads CASSPRESYFLPGELFF. DNA of the CDR3: TGTGCCAGCAGCCCCAGGGAGAGCTATTTTCTACCCGGGGAGCTGTTTTTT. The full variable domain, completed using reference TRBV3-1 and TRBJ2-2, is DTAVSQTPKYLVTQMGNDKSIKCEQNLGHDTMYWYKQDSKKFLKIMFSYNNKELIINETVPNRFSPKSPDKAHLNLHINSLELGDSAVYFCASSPRESYFLPGELFFGEGSRLTVL.

V is TRBV9 and J is TRBJ2-7; TRBD1 is a possible D gene (5 bases). This CDR3 region has 14 residues. The germline CDR1 and CDR2 sequences are SGDLS and YYNGEE. Trimming left V 0 bases short and J 5 bases short, with 12 bases between. The CDR3: CASSVEDKIDEQYF. The CDR3 region has the DNA TGTGCCAGCAGCGTAGAGGACAAGATTGACGAGCAGTACTTC.

The chain couples TRBV27 to TRBJ1-5, with a possible D match to TRBD1 (6 bases). V was shortened by 3 bases and J by 5 bases, with 11 bases between the two germline ends. The length of the CDR3 is 14 residues. Per the germline V gene, CDR1 is MNHEY and CDR2 is SMNVEV (reference sequence). The CDR3 region has the DNA TGTGCCAGCAGTTTCAGGGGTCCCGATCAGCCCCAGCATTTT. Amino acids: CASSFRGPDQPQHF.

The chain links TRBV29-1 to TRBJ2-2; D perhaps matches TRBD2 (5 bases). The CDR3 spans 13 residues. Germline V gene data show CDR1 as SQVTM and CDR2 as ANQGSEA. V was clipped by 5 bases and J by 2 bases, with 9 bases between them. The CDR3 DNA is TGCAGCGTTTGTCGGGGAAACACCGGGGAGCTGTTTTTT. The encoded protein is CSVCRGNTGELFF.

This clonotype appeared a few times. This sequence joins TRBV20-1 and TRBJ1-2; TRBD1 matches at 10 bases. The length of the CDR3 is 15 residues. V lost 0 bases, J lost 7 bases, and 8 bases stayed unmatched. Germline CDR1 DFQATT, CDR2 SNEGSKA (reference sequence). The CDR3 DNA sequence: TGCAGTGCTAGAGAGATAGACAGGGGGCTAGTTGGCTACACCTTC. It yields the protein CSAREIDRGLVGYTF.

The V gene is TRBV13, the J gene TRBJ2-3; D possibly corresponds to TRBD2 (6 bases). Trimming stripped 2 bases from V and 2 bases from J, with 14 bases between. Per the germline V gene, CDR1 is PRHDT and CDR2 is FYEKMQ (reference sequence). The CDR3 has 16 amino acids. CDR3 region: CASSLFGAGLTDTQYF. The DNA of the CDR3 is TGTGCCAGCAGCTTATTTGGGGCGGGACTCACAGATACGCAGTATTTT.